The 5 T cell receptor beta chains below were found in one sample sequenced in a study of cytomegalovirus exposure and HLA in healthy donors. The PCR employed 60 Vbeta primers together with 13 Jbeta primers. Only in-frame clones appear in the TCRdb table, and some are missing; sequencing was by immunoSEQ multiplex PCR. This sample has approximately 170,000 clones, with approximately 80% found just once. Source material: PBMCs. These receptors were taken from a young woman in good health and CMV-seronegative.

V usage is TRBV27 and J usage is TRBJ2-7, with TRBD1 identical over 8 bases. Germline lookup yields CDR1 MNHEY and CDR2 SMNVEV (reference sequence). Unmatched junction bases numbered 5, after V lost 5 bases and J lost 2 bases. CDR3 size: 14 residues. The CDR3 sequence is CASSSTGGPYEQYF. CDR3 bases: TGTGCCAGCAGTAGTACAGGGGGACCCTACGAGCAGTACTTC.

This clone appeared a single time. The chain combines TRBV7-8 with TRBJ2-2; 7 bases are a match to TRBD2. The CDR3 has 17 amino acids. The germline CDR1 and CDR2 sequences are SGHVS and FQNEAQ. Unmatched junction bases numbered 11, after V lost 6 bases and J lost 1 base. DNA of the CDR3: TGTGCCAGCAGGAAATTTAAAAGCGGGATGAACACCGGGGAGCTGTTTTTT. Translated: CASRKFKSGMNTGELFF.

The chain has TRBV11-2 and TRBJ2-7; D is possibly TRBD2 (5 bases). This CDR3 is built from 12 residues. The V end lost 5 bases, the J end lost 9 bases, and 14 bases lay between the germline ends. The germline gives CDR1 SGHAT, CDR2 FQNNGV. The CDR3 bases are TGTGCCAGCAGCCATGGAGGTGTTGCGCAGTACTTC. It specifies CASSHGGVAQYF.

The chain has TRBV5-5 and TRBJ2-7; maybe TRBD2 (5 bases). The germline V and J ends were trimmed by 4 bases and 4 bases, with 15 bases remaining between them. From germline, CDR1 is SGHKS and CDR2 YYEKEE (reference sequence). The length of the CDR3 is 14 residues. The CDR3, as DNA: TGTGCCAGCAGCCCGTCGGCTAGGGAGTACGAGCAGTACTTC. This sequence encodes CASSPSAREYEQYF.

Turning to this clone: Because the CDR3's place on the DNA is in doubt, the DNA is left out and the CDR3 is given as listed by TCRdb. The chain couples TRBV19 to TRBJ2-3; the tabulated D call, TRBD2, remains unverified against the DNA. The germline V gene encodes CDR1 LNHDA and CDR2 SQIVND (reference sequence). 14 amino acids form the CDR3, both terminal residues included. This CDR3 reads CASTSGGLPDTQYF.